What follows describes a single TCR beta chain. Antigen unknown. TCRdb's table, derived via immunoSEQ multiplex PCR, lists solely in-frame clones and lacks some. The sample includes about 98,000 clones, 80% to 90% of them seen just once. These data belong to a study of OX40 agonist ivuxolimab in advanced cancers. About the study: Each patient was given ivuxolimab into a vein every 2 weeks, at 0.01 to 10 mg/kg. Participants, approximately 83% male, averaged roughly 60 years of age, ranging from about 23 to 90. Eligibility rules accepted prior anti-PD-1, anti-PD-L1 or anti-CTLA-4 therapy, and 40% to 50% had some.

Findings and caveats of the study: By week 6 at 0.1 to 3.0 mg/kg, blood CD4+ and CD8+ T cells had expanded clonally.

This CDR3 has 15 amino acids. Germline CDR1 reads MNHEY; CDR2 reads SMNVEV (reference sequence). Unmatched junction bases numbered 4, after V lost 5 bases and J lost 7 bases. V usage is TRBV27 and J usage is TRBJ2-1, with TRBD2 matching over 14 bases. Sequencing was performed on CD4+ or CD8+ T cells sorted from blood, taken in a trial of the OX40 agonist ivuxolimab. This receptor was identified in an adult with an advanced solid tumor such as melanoma, head and neck, liver or kidney cancer. The CDR3 region is CASSQRLAGGNEQFF. CDR3 nucleotides: TGTGCCAGCAGTCAACGACTAGCGGGAGGGAATGAGCAGTTCTTC.